The present entry profiles one T cell receptor (beta chain) with its context. The antigen remains unidentified. The entry originates in a study of T cells in localized non-small cell lung cancer. Assay used: immunoSEQ multiplex PCR; TCRdb lists only in-frame clones, some missing. This sample has about 6,300 clones; 40% to 45% occur once, and the top ten carry 7.5% to 10%. Trimming took 0 bases from V and 7 from J, leaving 9 bases between them. CDR1 and CDR2 from the germline V gene are GTSNPN and SVGIG (reference sequence). The CDR3 runs to 13 residues. Overall study findings and caveats: The highest T cell clonality was in uninvolved adjacent lung, above tumor. Of the top 100 tumor clones, median approximately 50 were in adjacent lung, approximately 30 among its top 100. Overall survival was longer when the density of T cells in the blood was higher.

The chain carries TRBV30 and TRBJ1-4; TRBD1 might be the D (5 bases). The sequence was obtained from a woman aged 40 to 75 with stage II squamous cell lung carcinoma. The sequencing here drew on lung tumor tissue, taken before any cancer treatment. This CDR3 is CAWSVRGAEKLFF. In DNA form, the CDR3 reads TGTGCCTGGAGTGTGAGGGGTGCTGAAAAACTGTTTTTT. The full variable domain, with the rest looked up from reference TRBV30 and TRBJ1-4, is SQTIHQWPATLVQPVGSPLSLECTVEGTSNPNLYWYRQAAGRGLQLLFYSVGIGQISSEVPQNLSASRPQDRQFILSSKKLLLSDSGFYLCAWSVRGAEKLFFGSGTQLSVL.